The sequence of this T cell receptor beta chain was determined in a study of vaccination effects on CD4 cells after COVID-19. As for the study in general: Relative to the second dose, post-vaccine samples were obtained a median of 72 days later. Study observations and caveats: After vaccination of healthy people, only 1 of 255 vaccine-induced clones cross-reacted with common cold coronaviruses. Late post-vaccination samples showed marked contraction of infection- and vaccine-induced clones.

Profiled with immunoSEQ multiplex PCR; TCRdb holds only in-frame clones, not every one. The sample has tens of thousands of clones, around 69% seen once. Of note for this clone: Its antigen is not identified.

When around 10 days of culture had elapsed, CD4+ T cells were isolated. The participants, recipients of two vaccine doses, got either BNT162b2 or mRNA-1273. Half-medium changes using IL-2 medium occurred on days 3 and 7. Looked up from germline, CDR1 is MDHEN and CDR2 is SYDVKM. V shed 6 bases, J shed 2 bases, and the junction held 10 bases outside the gene matches. CDR3 length: 16 residues. This receptor was identified in a human donor who received a COVID-19 vaccine. The chain is built from TRBV28 and TRBJ1-5; 7 bases are a match to TRBD1. The sequences come from CD4+ T cells from PBMCs cultured without peptide, collected after COVID-19 vaccination. The CDR3 protein is CASSFRGTGGNQPQHF. The CDR3 coding sequence is TGTGCCAGCAGCTTCAGGGGTACAGGGGGCAATCAGCCCCAGCATTTT.